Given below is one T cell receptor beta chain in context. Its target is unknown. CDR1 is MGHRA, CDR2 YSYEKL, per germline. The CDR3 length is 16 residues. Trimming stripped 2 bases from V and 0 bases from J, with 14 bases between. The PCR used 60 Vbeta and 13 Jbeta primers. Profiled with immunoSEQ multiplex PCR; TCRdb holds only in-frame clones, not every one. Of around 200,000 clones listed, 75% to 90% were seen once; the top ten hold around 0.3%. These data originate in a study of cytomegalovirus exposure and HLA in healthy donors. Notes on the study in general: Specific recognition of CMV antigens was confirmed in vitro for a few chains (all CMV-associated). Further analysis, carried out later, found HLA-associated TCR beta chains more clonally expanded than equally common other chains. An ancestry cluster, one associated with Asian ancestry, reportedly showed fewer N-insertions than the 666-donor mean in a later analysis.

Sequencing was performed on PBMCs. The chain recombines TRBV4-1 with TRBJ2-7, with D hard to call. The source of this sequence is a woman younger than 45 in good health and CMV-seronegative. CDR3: CASSQSVGWSSYEQYF. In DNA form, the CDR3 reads TGCGCCAGCAGCCAATCTGTCGGGTGGAGCTCCTACGAGCAGTACTTC.